This entry lists 29 T cell receptor beta chains sequenced from one sample in a study of CD8 T cells in ankylosing spondylitis. MiXCR was run by TCRdb on the 5' RACE reads, yielding one entry per CDR3 protein. The sample carries approximately 140,000 distinct CDR3 sequences, roughly 44% recorded once. What was sequenced was synovial fluid, either unsorted or a sorted T cell fraction (not recorded which). The receptors shown here come from a male donor with ankylosing spondylitis.

The table lists this clonotype with many counts. This chain links TRBV20-1 with TRBJ1-1; D might be TRBD1 (5 bases). The CDR3 extends over 12 amino acids. V was trimmed by 5 bases and J by 5 bases, leaving 12 bases between them. From germline, CDR1 is DFQATT and CDR2 SNEGSKA (reference sequence). The CDR3 reads CSAGGGVTEAFF. The CDR3 region has the DNA TGCAGTGCTGGGGGGGGAGTTACTGAAGCTTTCTTT.

The V call is TRBV20-1, the J call TRBJ1-1; no definite D call. The germline gives CDR1 DFQATT, CDR2 SNEGSKA (reference sequence). The CDR3 length is 14 residues. V was pared by 2 bases and J by 0 bases, with 10 bases between. The chain's CDR3 is CSARNPEVNTEAFF. CDR3 in DNA: TGCAGTGCTAGAAACCCGGAGGTGAACACTGAAGCTTTCTTT.

This clonotype was detected only a few times. The chain has TRBV12-3 or TRBV12-4 and TRBJ1-5; D remains unclear. Deletions cut 5 bases from V and 5 bases from J, with 13 bases between. The CDR3 is 14 residues long. CDR3: CASSPASAYQPQHF. The CDR3 bases are TGTGCCAGCAGTCCCGCGTCGGCTTATCAGCCCCAGCATTTT.

V gene TRBV19 combines with J gene TRBJ1-1, with D uncertain. Per the germline V gene, CDR1 is LNHDA and CDR2 is SQIVND (reference sequence). V was cut by 3 bases and J by 6 bases, with 17 bases left in between. The CDR3 totals 15 residues. CDR3 amino acids: CASSMSWETSAEAFF. In nucleotides, the CDR3 is TGTGCCAGTAGTATGAGTTGGGAAACGAGCGCTGAAGCTTTCTTT.

Sample share makes this clonotype medium-sized. In DNA form, the CDR3 reads TGTGCCAGCAGTTTAAGGTGGGGGCGGAATTCACCCCTCCACTTT. It encodes CASSLRWGRNSPLHF. This rearrangement joins TRBV12-3 or TRBV12-4 to TRBJ1-6; tentatively, D is TRBD1 (6 bases). The ends were cut back, 2 bases at V and 7 bases at J, with 12 bases in the middle. This CDR3 is built from 15 residues.

The rearrangement uses TRBV11-2 and TRBJ2-1; 12 bases are a match to TRBD2. The J segment lost 4 bases and the V segment lost 0 bases, leaving 4 bases of the junction unmatched. CDR1 is SGHAT and CDR2 is FQNNGV in the germline V gene. CDR3 length equals 17 residues. The DNA for the CDR3 is TGTGCCAGCAGCTTAGATGGGCTAGCGGGGGGGTACAATGAGCAGTTCTTC. Its protein product is CASSLDGLAGGYNEQFF.

The chain combines TRBV7-9 with TRBJ2-3, with D tentatively TRBD2 (5 bases). Germline lookup yields CDR1 SEHNR and CDR2 FQNEAQ (reference sequence). Between the trimmed V and J ends, which lost 5 bases and 0 bases, there was a span of 12 bases. The CDR3 contains 15 residues. The CDR3 DNA is TGTGCCAGCAGCCTCGGGGAGCGGAGCACAGATACGCAGTATTTT. Translated: CASSLGERSTDTQYF.

The chain couples TRBV4-3 to TRBJ2-3; TRBD2 aligns across 7 bases. V dropped 8 bases and J dropped 0; count of bases not matched to a gene: 5. The CDR3 loop spans 14 amino acids. The germline V gene has CDR1 LGHNA and CDR2 YSLEER. CDR3 amino acids: CASSAGLSTDTQYF. CDR3 nucleotides: TGCGCCAGCTCAGCGGGATTAAGCACAGATACGCAGTATTTT.

V and J are TRBV27 and TRBJ2-3; D could derive from TRBD1 or TRBD2 (5 bases each). The CDR3 covers 14 residues. The V end was cut by 5 bases, the J end by 2 bases, with 11 bases between. Germline V gene sequence: CDR1 MNHEY, CDR2 SMNVEV (reference sequence). The CDR3 nucleotides are TGTGCCAGCAGTCCGGGACCCTACACAGATACGCAGTATTTT. It yields the protein CASSPGPYTDTQYF.

This chain links TRBV18 with TRBJ2-7, with D possibly TRBD1 on 5 matching bases. The CDR3 has 18 residues. The V gene's germline CDR1 is KGHSH and CDR2 LQKENI. V lost 4 bases to trimming and J lost 1 base, with 23 bases between them. The CDR3 protein is CASSLQTRLSQGSYEQYF. CDR3 in DNA: TGTGCCAGCTCACTCCAAACGAGGTTGAGCCAGGGATCCTACGAGCAGTACTTC.

This clonotype was counted between two and nine times. CDR3 bases: TGTGCCGTCGGGGGGGGAACAGGGACCATCACAGATACGCAGTATTTT. This translates into CAVGGGTGTITDTQYF. This chain connects TRBV5-4 to TRBJ2-3, with 8 bases matching TRBD2. Germline V gene data show CDR1 as SGHNT and CDR2 as YYREEE (reference sequence). This CDR3 comprises 16 residues. Losses at the gene ends were 10 bases for V and 2 bases for J; bases not matched to a gene: 15.

The chain uses TRBV2 and TRBJ1-4; D is perhaps TRBD1 (5 bases). This CDR3 comprises 15 residues. Germline CDR1 reads SNHLY; CDR2 reads FYNNEI. V shed 4 bases and J shed 3 bases, with 12 bases lying between them. CDR3 in amino acids: CASSGELGANEKLFF. The CDR3 DNA reads TGTGCCAGCAGTGGTGAACTGGGGGCTAATGAAAAACTGTTTTTT.

The count of this clonotype is one. The CDR3 region is CASSQAPTGTDYEQYF. The CDR3 DNA reads as TGCGCCAGCAGCCAAGCCCCAACAGGGACTGATTACGAGCAGTACTTC. The V gene is TRBV4-3, the J gene TRBJ2-7, with D perhaps matching TRBD1 or TRBD2 (6 bases each). Germline V lookup: CDR1 LGHNA, CDR2 YSLEER. This CDR3 is built from 16 residues. V dropped 1 base and J dropped 4 bases, with 17 bases sitting between them.

The chain is built from TRBV6-2 or TRBV6-3 and TRBJ2-5; 12 bases map to TRBD2. The CDR3 has 16 residues. V lost 5 bases and J lost 5; bases outside the gene matches: 9. Germline CDR1 MNHEY, CDR2 SVGEGT. The CDR3 region has the DNA TGTGCCAGCAGTATAGCGACTAGCGGGAGCTTGGAGACCCAGTACTTC. As protein: CASSIATSGSLETQYF.

The V call is TRBV11-2, the J call TRBJ2-3; 7 nucleotides agree with TRBD1. The CDR3 extends over 19 amino acids. Germline values: CDR1 SGHAT, CDR2 FQNNGV. With 0 bases clipped from V and 1 base from J, the junction kept 13 bases outside the gene matches. The CDR3 region has the DNA TGTGCCAGCAGCTTAGAGGGTCCCTACGACAGGGTACGCACAGATACGCAGTATTTT. It codes for CASSLEGPYDRVRTDTQYF.

This clonotype came up once. The CDR3 protein is CASSHPGGLDTEAFF. CDR3 DNA sequence: TGCGCCAGCAGCCACCCAGGGGGCTTGGACACTGAAGCTTTCTTT. The chain is built from TRBV4-1 and TRBJ1-1, with 8 bases fitting TRBD1. V lost 3 bases to trimming and J lost 3 bases; unmatched junction nucleotides: 6. This CDR3 is 15 amino acids long. Germline CDR1 reads MGHRA; CDR2 reads YSYEKL.

This clonotype was picked up a small number of times. This chain joins TRBV6-2 or TRBV6-3 and TRBJ2-2; weak D call: TRBD2 (6 bases). Trimming pared 5 bases from V and 5 bases from J, leaving 36 bases between. Germline loops: CDR1 MNHEY, CDR2 SVGEGT. The CDR3 loop spans 22 amino acids. The CDR3 is CASSTVPPFYREPRVGTGELFF. CDR3 nucleotides: TGTGCCAGCAGTACCGTCCCTCCTTTTTACCGGGAGCCCCGGGTTGGGACCGGGGAGCTGTTTTTT.

The chain links TRBV28 to TRBJ1-2; D is undetermined. Germline V gene sequence: CDR1 MDHEN, CDR2 SYDVKM. Deletions cut 7 bases from V and 7 bases from J, with 19 bases between. The CDR3 sequence is 14 residues long. The chain's CDR3 is CASKFWGGPPGYTF. The CDR3 nucleotides are TGTGCCAGCAAGTTTTGGGGAGGGCCCCCTGGCTACACCTTC.

This clonotype was seen a single time. This chain connects TRBV20-1 to TRBJ2-1; D may be TRBD2 (6 bases). This CDR3 is built from 13 residues. Germline CDR1 and CDR2: DFQATT and SNEGSKA (reference sequence). The V gene lost 4 bases and the J gene lost 3 bases, with 10 bases spanning the gap. The CDR3 spells CSAIAENYNEQFF. CDR3 nucleotide sequence: TGCAGTGCTATAGCGGAGAACTACAATGAGCAGTTCTTC.

The chain joins TRBV11-1 to TRBJ2-2, with TRBD2 matching 9 bases. The CDR3 extends over 18 amino acids. The V segment lost 1 base and the J segment 0 bases; nucleotides outside the gene matches: 6. Germline V CDR1 and CDR2: SGHAT, FQDESV (reference sequence). CDR3 sequence: CASSLGVAGASNTGELFF. DNA for the CDR3: TGTGCCAGCAGCTTAGGGGTAGCGGGAGCTTCGAACACCGGGGAGCTGTTTTTT.

This sequence joins TRBV28 and TRBJ2-3; D gene unclear. The CDR3 length is 15 residues. In germline, CDR1 is MDHEN, CDR2 SYDVKM. V was pared by 3 bases and J by 0 bases, with 10 bases between. CDR3 residues: CASSFFTTSTDTQYF. The CDR3 DNA reads TGTGCCAGCAGTTTCTTTACAACTAGCACAGATACGCAGTATTTT.

The chain links TRBV12-3 or TRBV12-4 to TRBJ2-1; D is undetermined. The CDR3 is made up of 12 amino acids. V was pared by 1 base and J by 10 bases, with 8 bases between. The CDR3 loop reads CASSLEDQEQFF. The CDR3 bases are TGTGCCAGCAGTTTAGAGGACCAAGAGCAGTTCTTC.

This clonotype was counted between two and nine times. CDR3 in DNA: TGTGCCAGCAGCCCCTGGGACAGGAATGAGCAGTTCTTC. It is translated as CASSPWDRNEQFF. This chain connects TRBV7-9 to TRBJ2-1; 8 bases align to TRBD1. The CDR3 spans 13 residues. V trimming: 5 bases; J trimming: 7 bases; junction bases outside the gene matches: 4. The germline V gene has CDR1 SEHNR and CDR2 FQNEAQ (reference sequence).

The chain joins TRBV6-2 or TRBV6-3 to TRBJ2-1; 7 bases align to TRBD2. The V gene end was trimmed by 6 bases and the J gene end by 2 bases; junction bases not matched to a gene: 4. Germline loops: CDR1 MNHEY, CDR2 SVGEGT. This CDR3 has 14 residues. Written as DNA, the CDR3 is TGTGCCAGCAGCCGCGGGGGTCCCTACAATGAGCAGTTCTTC. Translating gives CASSRGGPYNEQFF.

V usage is TRBV4-3 and J usage is TRBJ2-3; D is unclear. From germline, CDR1 is LGHNA and CDR2 YSLEER. This CDR3 is built from 12 residues. Trimming cost V 3 bases and J 5 bases, with 6 bases left between them. For the CDR3, the DNA is TGCGCCAGCAGCCAGCACCTAGATACGCAGTATTTT. Translation gives CASSQHLDTQYF.

This clonotype was counted only a few times. This rearrangement joins TRBV4-1 to TRBJ1-5; the match to TRBD1 covers 7 bases. Trimming at V came to 1 base and at J to 1 base, leaving 7 bases not matched to a gene. The CDR3 is 17 residues long. Per germline, CDR1 MGHRA and CDR2 YSYEKL. The CDR3 sequence: CASSQVSGTVSNQPQHF. In nucleotides, the CDR3 is TGCGCCAGCAGCCAAGTTTCCGGGACAGTGAGCAATCAGCCCCAGCATTTT.

This clonotype is termed large. This rearrangement joins TRBV10-3 to TRBJ1-5, with 7 bases fitting TRBD1. This CDR3 comprises 15 residues. CDR1 and CDR2 from the germline V gene are ENHRY and SYGVKD. V gave up 5 bases and J gave up 4 bases; unmatched junction bases: 8. The CDR3 sequence: CAISKRQGPNQPQHF. The CDR3 region has the DNA TGTGCCATCAGTAAACGACAGGGCCCTAATCAGCCCCAGCATTTT.

The rearrangement links TRBV3-1 to TRBJ2-7; 8 bases match TRBD2. Germline CDR1 LGHDT, CDR2 YNNKEL (reference sequence). Unmatched junction bases numbered 14, after V lost 4 bases and J lost 6 bases. The CDR3 spans 16 residues. The CDR3 spells CASSPLASGPLGEQYF. As DNA, the CDR3 is TGTGCCAGCAGCCCCCTGGCTAGCGGGCCCCTAGGCGAGCAGTACTTC.

This chain joins TRBV16 and TRBJ1-2, with TRBD1 matching over 9 bases. The CDR3 extends over 15 amino acids. The junction had 9 bases not matched to a gene; V was cut back by 4 bases and J by 6 bases. In germline, CDR1 is KGHSY, CDR2 FQNENV. The chain's CDR3 is CASSLTGGPVDGYTF. The DNA of the CDR3 is TGTGCCAGCAGCCTGACAGGGGGGCCAGTTGATGGCTACACCTTC.